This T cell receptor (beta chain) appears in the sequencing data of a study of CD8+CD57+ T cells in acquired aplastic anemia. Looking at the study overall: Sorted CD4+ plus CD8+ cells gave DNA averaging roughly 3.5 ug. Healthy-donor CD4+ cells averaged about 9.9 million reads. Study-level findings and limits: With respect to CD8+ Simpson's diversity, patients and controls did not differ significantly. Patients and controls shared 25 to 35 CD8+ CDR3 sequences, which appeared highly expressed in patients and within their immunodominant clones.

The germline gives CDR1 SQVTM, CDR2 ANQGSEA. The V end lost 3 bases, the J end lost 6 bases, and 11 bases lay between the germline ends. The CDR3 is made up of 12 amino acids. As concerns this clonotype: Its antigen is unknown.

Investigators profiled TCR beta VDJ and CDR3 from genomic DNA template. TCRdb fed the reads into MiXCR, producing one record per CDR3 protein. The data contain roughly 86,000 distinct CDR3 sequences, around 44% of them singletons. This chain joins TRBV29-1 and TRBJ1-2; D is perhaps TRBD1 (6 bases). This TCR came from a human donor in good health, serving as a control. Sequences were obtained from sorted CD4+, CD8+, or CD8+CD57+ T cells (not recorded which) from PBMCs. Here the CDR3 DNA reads TGCAGCGTTGATAACAGGGCAGATGGCTACACCTTC. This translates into CSVDNRADGYTF.